This entry lists 15 T cell receptor beta chains sequenced from one sample in a study of glioma-infiltrating T cells (TCRdb year 2016). The sequencer listed for this sample is Illumina MiSeq. TCR alpha and beta CDR3 regions were amplified with the iRepertoire nested amplicon-rescue multiplex PCR (arm-PCR) platform from RNA. TCRdb reprocessed the public reads (quality trimming at Q25 with fastp, clone calling with MiXCR) and kept in-frame beta chains. Rows are combined by CDR3 protein, so each entry shows the most common genes and DNA. This sample lists roughly 120,000 distinct CDR3 sequences; roughly 25% were detected once. Approximately 14% of the sample is held by the ten biggest clonotypes. Sequenced input: glioma tissue, nonneoplastic brain tissue, or PBMCs (not recorded which). These receptors all stem from a human donor with low-grade glioma or glioblastoma, undergoing nonglioma brain surgery, or in good health (not recorded which).

This clonotype is labeled medium-sized. The genes are TRBV6-1 and TRBJ2-3; TRBD2 might be the D (5 bases). CDR1 and CDR2 (germline): MNHNS, SASEGT. This CDR3 spans 14 amino acids. Trimming removed 6 bases at V and 2 bases at J, with 12 bases between. The CDR3 bases are TGTGCCAGCAGAAGCCTGGACTTCACAGATACGCAGTATTTT. Translation gives CASRSLDFTDTQYF.

The chain recombines TRBV7-2 with TRBJ2-3; possible D gene TRBD2, 6 bases. Germline V gene lookup returns CDR1 SGHTA and CDR2 FQGNSA. Between the trimmed V and J ends, which lost 5 bases and 4 bases, there was a span of 10 bases. The CDR3 runs to 13 residues. The CDR3 region is CASSMDYPDTQYF. CDR3 sequence (DNA): TGTGCCAGCAGCATGGACTACCCAGATACGCAGTATTTT.

This clonotype was counted ten times or more. The chain joins TRBV27 to TRBJ2-4, with 11 bases lining up with TRBD2. CDR3 size: 17 residues. J gave up 0 bases and V 3 bases, and 4 bases lay outside the gene matches. Germline V CDR1 and CDR2: MNHEY, SMNVEV (reference sequence). The chain's CDR3 is CASSLGGLAAAKNIQYF. The CDR3 nucleotides read TGTGCCAGCAGTTTGGGGGGACTAGCGGCAGCCAAAAACATTCAGTACTTC.

This clonotype was seen repeatedly, ten times or more. This sequence joins TRBV29-1 and TRBJ2-3; 10 nucleotides align to TRBD2. Germline V gene sequence: CDR1 SQVTM, CDR2 ANQGSEA. Trimming at V came to 7 bases and at J to 2 bases, leaving 6 bases not matched to a gene. The CDR3 totals 14 residues. CDR3 nucleotides: TGCAGCGATAGGACTAGCGGAAACACAGATACGCAGTATTTT. It specifies CSDRTSGNTDTQYF.

As to this clonotype: A much larger clone lies a single base off, so this may be a read error. The chain carries TRBV9 and TRBJ2-3; 9 bases fit TRBD2. The CDR3 covers 15 residues. Germline CDR1 reads SGDLS; CDR2 reads YYNGEE. CDR3 nucleotide sequence: TGTGCCGGCAGCGTCGGGACTAGCCCTACAGATACGCAGTATTTT. Translating gives CAGSVGTSPTDTQYF.

A remark on this clonotype: It may be a read error: a sequence one base away is much more abundant. The chain combines TRBV19 with TRBJ1-6, with D perhaps matching TRBD1 (5 bases). V was clipped by 5 bases and J by 8 bases, with 13 bases between them. The CDR3 length is 14 residues. Germline V CDR1 and CDR2: LNHDA, SQIVND (reference sequence). The CDR3 nucleotides are TGTGCCAGTAGTGATCGGACATGGGATTCACCCCTCCACTTT. This sequence encodes CASSDRTWDSPLHF.

This clonotype was seen repeatedly, ten times or more. The rearrangement uses TRBV18 and TRBJ1-1; D is possibly TRBD1 (6 bases). The CDR3 is 16 amino acids. V was shortened by 3 bases and J by 3 bases, with 17 bases between the two germline ends. Germline-derived CDR1 and CDR2 are KGHSH and LQKENI. The DNA for the CDR3 is TGTGCCAGCTCACCCGGACCCAGGGGAGGTTACACTGAAGCTTTCTTT. Its protein product is CASSPGPRGGYTEAFF.

At least ten counts were recorded for this clonotype. The rearrangement joins TRBV6-1 to TRBJ2-7; D might be TRBD1 (5 bases). CDR1 and CDR2 (germline): MNHNS, SASEGT. The CDR3 totals 14 residues. The V gene lost 6 bases and the J gene lost 5 bases, with 17 bases spanning the gap. The CDR3, as DNA: TGTGCCAGCAGCCGGTCAGGGTTTAGGAACGAGCAGTACTTC. Translated, it gives CASSRSGFRNEQYF.

This clonotype has a count of ten or more. This rearrangement joins TRBV9 to TRBJ1-5; possible D gene TRBD1, 5 bases. V lost 0 bases, J lost 0 bases, and 7 bases lay in between. The CDR3 covers 15 residues. In germline, CDR1 is SGDLS, CDR2 YYNGEE. CDR3 bases: TGTGCCAGCAGCGTAGCAGGGTATAGCAATCAGCCCCAGCATTTT. It yields the protein CASSVAGYSNQPQHF.

Ten or more counts support this clonotype. The CDR3 DNA follows: TGTGCCAGCAGCCACCGGACAGACTATGGCTACACCTTC. This encodes CASSHRTDYGYTF. The chain has TRBV3-1 and TRBJ1-2; D is perhaps TRBD1 (6 bases). CDR1 is LGHDT and CDR2 is YNNKEL in the germline V gene (reference sequence). CDR3 length: 13 amino acids. Trimming cost V 3 bases and J 3 bases, with 8 bases left between them.

This clonotype came up once. The chain recombines TRBV29-1 with TRBJ2-1, with 10 nucleotides matching TRBD1. Trimming removed 5 bases from V and 8 bases from J; junction bases left unmatched: 3. The germline CDR1 and CDR2 sequences are SQVTM and ANQGSEA. The CDR3 contains 12 residues. The CDR3 protein is CSVRGTGDEQFF. The CDR3 coding sequence is TGCAGCGTTAGAGGGACAGGGGATGAGCAGTTCTTC.

To note about this clonotype: This clone may be a read error of a much larger clone one base away. The genes are TRBV18 and TRBJ2-7; 8 bases are a match to TRBD1. The V gene's germline CDR1 is KGHSH and CDR2 LQKENI. This CDR3 is 18 amino acids long. DNA for the CDR3: TGTGCCAGCTCATCCCGAACATCCTGGACAGGGAGCTCCTGCGAGCAGTACTTC. Translating gives CASSSRTSWTGSSCEQYF.

A few counts support this clonotype. The chain links TRBV4-2 to TRBJ2-7; 7 nucleotides line up with TRBD1. The CDR3 consists of 16 residues. In germline, CDR1 is LGHNA, CDR2 YNFKEQ. The trim removed 0 bases at V and 0 bases at J, leaving 5 bases unmatched. The chain's CDR3 is CASSQDIGTVSYEQYF. The CDR3 coding sequence is TGTGCCAGCAGCCAAGATATTGGGACAGTCTCCTACGAGCAGTACTTC.

In its sample, this clonotype was seen once. The chain uses TRBV28 and TRBJ1-1, with TRBD1 as a possible D gene (5 bases). The CDR3 length is 14 residues. Germline V gene data show CDR1 as MDHEN and CDR2 as SYDVKM. V was trimmed by 4 bases and J by 11 bases, leaving 20 bases between them. This CDR3 reads CASSSTRDVSTAFF. CDR3 in DNA: TGTGCCAGCAGTTCCACTCGGGACGTCTCAACGGCTTTCTTT.

Note on this clonotype: Germline is not matched at one junction end, which may reflect a read error. The chain uses TRBV6-1 and TRBJ2-5; no firm D call. CDR3 length: 13 amino acids. CDR1 is MNHNS and CDR2 is SASEGT in the germline V gene. CDR3 residues: CAISESRRETQYF. In DNA form, the CDR3 reads TGTGCCATCAGTGAGTCAAGGAGAGAGACCCAGTACTTC.